The 16 T cell receptor beta chains reported below all come from one sample, sequenced in a study of T cells after yellow fever vaccination. TCRdb reanalysed the 5' RACE reads using MiXCR and keeps one entry per CDR3 protein. The sample contains a few hundred thousand distinct CDR3 sequences, over 4% of which appear only once. This material consisted of PBMCs, taken 5 days after the yellow fever booster vaccination. The origin of the receptors is a man between 18 and 29 years old who received the YFV17D yellow fever vaccine.

The V and J genes are TRBV9 and TRBJ2-2; D gene uncertain. V was cut by 2 bases and J by 3 bases, with 8 bases left in between. The CDR3 extends over 14 amino acids. Per the germline V gene, CDR1 is SGDLS and CDR2 is YYNGEE. The CDR3 protein is CASSVPSYTGELFF. CDR3 coding DNA: TGTGCCAGCAGCGTCCCCTCATACACCGGGGAGCTGTTTTTT.

This chain uses TRBV6-5 with TRBJ1-2; D unclear. CDR1 and CDR2 (germline): MNHEY, SVGAGI. V lost 7 bases to trimming and J lost 0 bases, with 12 bases between them. This CDR3 has 14 residues. The chain's CDR3 is CASTAPGSNYGYTF. Here the CDR3 DNA reads TGTGCCAGCACCGCCCCCGGTTCTAACTATGGCTACACCTTC.

This clonotype has more than one count but fewer than ten. The rearrangement links TRBV6-5 to TRBJ2-7, with 10 bases that match TRBD1. Trimming cost V 10 bases and J 3 bases; bases outside gene matches: 15. From germline, CDR1 is MNHEY and CDR2 SVGAGI. The length of the CDR3 is 16 residues. CDR3 sequence reads: CATGGQGRGPRYEQYF. The CDR3 region has the DNA TGTGCCACAGGGGGACAGGGGCGGGGGCCTCGCTACGAGCAGTACTTC.

Comment on this clonotype: It may be a read error: a sequence one base away is much more abundant. The V call is TRBV12-3 or TRBV12-4, the J call TRBJ1-2; D call uncertain. Trimming left V 3 bases short and J 8 bases short, with 13 bases between. The CDR3 totals 13 residues. CDR3 sequence: CASSLLLGGGYTF. CDR3 DNA: TGTGCCAGCAGTTTGCTCCTGGGAGGGGGCTACACCTTC.

This clonotype was detected a few times. V usage is TRBV2 and J usage is TRBJ2-3, with D possibly matching TRBD2 (6 bases). CDR3 length: 14 residues. Germline values: CDR1 SNHLY, CDR2 FYNNEI. V dropped 6 bases and J dropped 8 bases, with 18 bases sitting between them. This CDR3 reads CASREGRELPTQYF. CDR3 bases: TGTGCCAGCAGGGAGGGCCGAGAGCTTCCTACGCAGTATTTT.

CDR3 coding DNA: TGCGCCAGCAGCCGAATCACAGGGGGCACTGAAGCTTTCTTT. Translation: CASSRITGGTEAFF. The chain employs TRBV4-3 and TRBJ1-1, with TRBD1 identical over 8 bases. Germline CDR1 reads LGHNA; CDR2 reads YSLEER. The V gene end was trimmed by 4 bases and the J gene end by 4 bases; junction bases not matched to a gene: 5. The CDR3 totals 14 residues.

This clonotype was detected ten times or more. The chain carries TRBV5-1 and TRBJ2-3; perhaps TRBD1 as D (5 bases). Trimming took 0 bases from V and 6 from J, leaving 8 bases between them. The CDR3 contains 13 residues. CDR1 SGHRS and CDR2 YFSETQ come from the germline V gene. The CDR3 sequence: CASSLGGVDTQYF. In nucleotides, the CDR3 is TGCGCCAGCAGCTTGGGGGGCGTGGATACGCAGTATTTT.

As for this clonotype: This may be a read error: a much more frequent sequence differs by one nucleotide. V is TRBV12-3 or TRBV12-4 and J is TRBJ1-1; D might be TRBD1 (6 bases). V was trimmed by 4 bases and J by 5 bases, leaving 11 bases between them. CDR3 length: 13 amino acids. The chain's CDR3 is CASSSGEGTEAFF. CDR3 in DNA: TGTGCCAGCAGTTCAGGGGAGGGAACTGAAGCTTTCTTT.

This chain uses TRBV7-2 with TRBJ2-7, with D possibly matching TRBD1 (7 bases). The CDR3 is made up of 17 amino acids. Germline V gene lookup returns CDR1 SGHTA and CDR2 FQGNSA. Between the trimmed V and J ends, which lost 4 bases and 2 bases, there was a span of 21 bases. CDR3 in amino acids: CASSYLPGGLGAYEQYF. The CDR3 DNA reads as TGTGCCAGCAGCTACCTACCAGGGGGGTTAGGAGCCTACGAGCAGTACTTC.

This clonotype was found many times. J is TRBJ2-7 and V is TRBV7-2; D assignment may be TRBD1 or TRBD2 (5 bases each). V was clipped by 1 base and J by 3 bases, with 10 bases between them. CDR1 and CDR2 from the germline V gene are SGHTA and FQGNSA. The CDR3 is made up of 14 amino acids. In DNA form, the CDR3 reads TGTGCCAGCAGCTTAGGGGGACCCGTCTACGAGCAGTACTTC. As protein: CASSLGGPVYEQYF. Using reference TRBV7-2 and TRBJ2-7 for the parts outside the CDR3, the full variable domain is GAGVSQSPSNKVTEKGKDVELRCDPISGHTALYWYRQSLGQGLEFLIYFQGNSAPDKSGLPSDRFSAERTGGSVSTLTIQRTQQEDSAVYLCASSLGGPVYEQYFGPGTRLTVT.

This clonotype was seen at least ten times. The rearrangement uses TRBV7-2 and TRBJ2-7, with D possibly matching TRBD1 (5 bases). The germline CDR1 and CDR2 sequences are SGHTA and FQGNSA. This CDR3 comprises 13 residues. V lost 3 bases, J lost 3 bases, and 9 bases lay in between. DNA of the CDR3: TGTGCCAGCAGCTTCGCAGGGTACTACGAGCAGTACGTC. Its translation is CASSFAGYYEQYV.

The chain recombines TRBV19 with TRBJ2-7; 9 bases align to TRBD1. CDR3 size: 14 residues. With V trimmed by 7 bases and J by 6 bases, 10 bases remained unmatched. Per germline, CDR1 LNHDA and CDR2 SQIVND (reference sequence). DNA for the CDR3: TGTGCCAGTAAACCGGGACAGGGTCCCGGCGAGCAGTACTTC. Its translation: CASKPGQGPGEQYF.

The chain links TRBV6-1 to TRBJ2-7, with D perhaps matching TRBD1 (6 bases). CDR1 is MNHNS and CDR2 is SASEGT in the germline V gene. The V end lost 11 bases, the J end lost 2 bases, and 13 bases lay between the germline ends. The CDR3 length is 12 residues. In DNA form, the CDR3 reads TGTGCCGCCACAGGGTCAACCTACGAGCAGTACTTC. It yields the protein CAATGSTYEQYF.

This clonotype came up a few times. V and J are TRBV4-1 and TRBJ1-1, with 7 bases that match TRBD1. Trimming cost V 3 bases and J 6 bases; bases outside gene matches: 7. CDR1 is MGHRA and CDR2 is YSYEKL in the germline V gene. CDR3 length: 14 amino acids. CDR3 region: CASSQETGAAEAFF. The CDR3 region has the DNA TGCGCCAGCAGCCAGGAAACAGGGGCGGCTGAAGCTTTCTTT.

This clonotype was detected a few times. V is TRBV4-2 and J is TRBJ1-2; 10 bases are shared with TRBD1. Germline V gene sequence: CDR1 LGHNA, CDR2 YNFKEQ. The CDR3 runs 14 residues. J gave up 9 bases and V 1 base, and 5 bases lay outside the gene matches. The CDR3 bases are TGTGCCAGCAGCCAAGCGGGGACAGGGGCTAGCTACACCTTC. It is translated as CASSQAGTGASYTF.

This clonotype showed up just a few times. This chain links TRBV12-3 or TRBV12-4 with TRBJ2-2, with 9 bases that match TRBD1. The CDR3 runs 16 residues. V was clipped by 5 bases and J by 3 bases; unmatched bases: 7. For the CDR3, the DNA is TGTGCCAGCAGTCCAACAGGGGGCGTGGACACCGGGGAGCTGTTTTTT. Translation: CASSPTGGVDTGELFF.